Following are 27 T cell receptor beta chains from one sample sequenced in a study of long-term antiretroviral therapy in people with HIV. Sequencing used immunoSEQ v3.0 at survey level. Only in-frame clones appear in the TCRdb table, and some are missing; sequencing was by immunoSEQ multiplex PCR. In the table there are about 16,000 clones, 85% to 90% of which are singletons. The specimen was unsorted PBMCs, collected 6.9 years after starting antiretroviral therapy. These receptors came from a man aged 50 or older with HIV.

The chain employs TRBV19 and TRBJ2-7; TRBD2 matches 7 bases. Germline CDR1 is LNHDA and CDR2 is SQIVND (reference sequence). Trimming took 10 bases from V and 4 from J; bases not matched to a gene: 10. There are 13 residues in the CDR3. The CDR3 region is CANARRESYEQYF. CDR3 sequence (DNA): TGTGCCAATGCGAGGCGGGAGTCGTACGAGCAGTACTTC.

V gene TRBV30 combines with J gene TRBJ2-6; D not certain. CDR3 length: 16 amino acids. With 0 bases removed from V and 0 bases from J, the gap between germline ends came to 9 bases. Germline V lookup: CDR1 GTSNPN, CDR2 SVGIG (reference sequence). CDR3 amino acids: CAWSVRAGSGANVLTF. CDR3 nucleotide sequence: TGTGCCTGGAGTGTAAGGGCAGGCTCTGGGGCCAACGTCCTGACTTTC.

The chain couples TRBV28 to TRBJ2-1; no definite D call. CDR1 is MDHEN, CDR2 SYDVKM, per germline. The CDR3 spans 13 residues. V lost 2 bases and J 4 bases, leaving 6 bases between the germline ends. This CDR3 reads CASSLKPYNEQFF. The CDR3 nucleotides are TGTGCCAGCAGTTTAAAGCCTTACAATGAGCAGTTCTTC.

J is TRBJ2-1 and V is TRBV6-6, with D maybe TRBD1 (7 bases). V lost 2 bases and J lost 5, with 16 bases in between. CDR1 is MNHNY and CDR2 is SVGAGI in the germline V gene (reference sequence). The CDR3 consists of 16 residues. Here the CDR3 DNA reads TGTGCCAGCAGTTACCCAGGGGGGTCCCCCCACAATGAGCAGTTCTTC. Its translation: CASSYPGGSPHNEQFF.

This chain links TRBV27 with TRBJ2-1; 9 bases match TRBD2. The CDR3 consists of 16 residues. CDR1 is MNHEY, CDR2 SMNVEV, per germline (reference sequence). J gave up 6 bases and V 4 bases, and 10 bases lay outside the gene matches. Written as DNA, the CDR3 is TGTGCCAGCAGTTGGATGACTAGCGGATACGCCAATGAGCAGTTCTTC. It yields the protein CASSWMTSGYANEQFF.

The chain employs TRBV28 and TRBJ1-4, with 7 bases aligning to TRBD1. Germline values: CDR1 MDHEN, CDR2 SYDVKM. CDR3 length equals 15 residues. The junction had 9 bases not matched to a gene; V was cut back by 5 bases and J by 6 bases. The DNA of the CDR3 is TGTGCCAGCAGTAGCCTGACAGGGAACTATGAAAAACTGTTTTTT. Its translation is CASSSLTGNYEKLFF.

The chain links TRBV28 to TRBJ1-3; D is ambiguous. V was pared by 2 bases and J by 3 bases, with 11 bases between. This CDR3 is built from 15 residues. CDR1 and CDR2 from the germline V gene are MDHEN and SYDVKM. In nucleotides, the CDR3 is TGTGCCAGCAGTTTACCCCGGCAAAGTGGAAACACCATATATTTT. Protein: CASSLPRQSGNTIYF. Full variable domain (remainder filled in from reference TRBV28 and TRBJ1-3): DVKVTQSSRYLVKRTGEKVFLECVQDMDHENMFWYRQDPGLGLRLIYFSYDVKMKEKGDIPEGYSVSREKKERFSLILESASTNQTSMYLCASSLPRQSGNTIYFGEGSWLTVV.

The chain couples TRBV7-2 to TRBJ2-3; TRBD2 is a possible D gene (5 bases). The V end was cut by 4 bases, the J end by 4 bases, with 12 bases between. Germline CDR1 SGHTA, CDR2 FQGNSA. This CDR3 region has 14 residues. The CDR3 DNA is TGTGCCAGCAGCTCCGTTCGGAGGTCAGATACGCAGTATTTT. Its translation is CASSSVRRSDTQYF.

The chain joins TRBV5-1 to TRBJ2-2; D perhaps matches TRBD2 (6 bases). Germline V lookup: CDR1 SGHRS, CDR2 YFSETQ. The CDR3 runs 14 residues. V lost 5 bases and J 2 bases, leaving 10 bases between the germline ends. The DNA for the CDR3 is TGCGCCAGCAGTCGGGACTCCAACACCGGGGAGCTGTTTTTT. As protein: CASSRDSNTGELFF.

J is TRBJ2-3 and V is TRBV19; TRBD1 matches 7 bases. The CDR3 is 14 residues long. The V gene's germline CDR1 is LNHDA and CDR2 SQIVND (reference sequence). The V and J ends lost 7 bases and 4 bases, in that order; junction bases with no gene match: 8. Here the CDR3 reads CASTVRQGSDTQYF. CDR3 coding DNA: TGTGCCAGTACGGTAAGACAGGGCTCAGATACGCAGTATTTT.

CDR3 DNA sequence: TGTGCCAGCAGCCCGGGGGGGTCGGGGGGCTACACCTTC. Its translation is CASSPGGSGGYTF. V and J are TRBV28 and TRBJ1-2; TRBD1 is a possible D gene (5 bases). Trimming pared 6 bases from V and 8 bases from J, leaving 16 bases between. This CDR3 region has 13 residues. Germline CDR1 is MDHEN and CDR2 is SYDVKM.

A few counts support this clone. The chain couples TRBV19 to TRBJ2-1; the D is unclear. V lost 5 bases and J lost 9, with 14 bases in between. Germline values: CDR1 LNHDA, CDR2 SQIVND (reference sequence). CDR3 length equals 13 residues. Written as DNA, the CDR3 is TGTGCCAGTAGTGTACTGGGTTCTGGTGAGCAGTTCTTC. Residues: CASSVLGSGEQFF.

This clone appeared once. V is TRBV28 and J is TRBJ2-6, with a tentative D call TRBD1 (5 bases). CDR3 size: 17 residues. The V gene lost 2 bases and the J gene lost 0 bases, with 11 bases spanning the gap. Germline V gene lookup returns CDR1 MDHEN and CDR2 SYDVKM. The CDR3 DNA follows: TGTGCCAGCAGTTTACAGGACATTTTCTCTGGGGCCAACGTCCTGACTTTC. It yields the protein CASSLQDIFSGANVLTF.

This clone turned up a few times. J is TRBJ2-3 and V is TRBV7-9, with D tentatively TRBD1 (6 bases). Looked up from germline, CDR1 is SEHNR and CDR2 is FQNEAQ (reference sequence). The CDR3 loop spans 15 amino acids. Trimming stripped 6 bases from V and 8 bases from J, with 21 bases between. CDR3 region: CASSSPGRLQGTQYF. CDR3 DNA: TGTGCCAGCAGTTCTCCCGGCAGGCTACAGGGTACGCAGTATTTT.

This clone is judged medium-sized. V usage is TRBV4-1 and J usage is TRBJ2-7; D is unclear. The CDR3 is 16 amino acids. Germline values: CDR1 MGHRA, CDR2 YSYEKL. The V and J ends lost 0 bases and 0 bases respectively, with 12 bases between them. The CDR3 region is CASSQDPDMDSYEQYF. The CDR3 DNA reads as TGCGCCAGCAGCCAAGATCCCGACATGGACTCCTACGAGCAGTACTTC.

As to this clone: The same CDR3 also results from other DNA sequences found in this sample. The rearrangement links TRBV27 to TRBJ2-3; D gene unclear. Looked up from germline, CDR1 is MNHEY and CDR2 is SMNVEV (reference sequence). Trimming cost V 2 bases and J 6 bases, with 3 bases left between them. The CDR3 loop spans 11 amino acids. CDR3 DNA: TGTGCCAGCAGTTTAGGGGATACGCAGTATTTT. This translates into CASSLGDTQYF.

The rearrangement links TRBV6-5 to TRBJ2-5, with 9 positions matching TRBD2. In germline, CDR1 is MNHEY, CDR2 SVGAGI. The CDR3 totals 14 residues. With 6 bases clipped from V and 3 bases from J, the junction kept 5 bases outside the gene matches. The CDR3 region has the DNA TGTGCCAGCAGGCGGGAGGGGGGGAAAGAGACCCAGTACTTC. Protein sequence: CASRREGGKETQYF.

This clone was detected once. The CDR3, as DNA: TGTGCCAGTAGACAGGGACTGATATACGAGCAGTACTTC. Its translation: CASRQGLIYEQYF. The chain uses TRBV19 and TRBJ2-7; D may match TRBD1 or TRBD2 (6 bases each). The CDR3 has 13 amino acids. The germline V gene has CDR1 LNHDA and CDR2 SQIVND (reference sequence). V was clipped by 6 bases and J by 4 bases, with 13 bases between them.

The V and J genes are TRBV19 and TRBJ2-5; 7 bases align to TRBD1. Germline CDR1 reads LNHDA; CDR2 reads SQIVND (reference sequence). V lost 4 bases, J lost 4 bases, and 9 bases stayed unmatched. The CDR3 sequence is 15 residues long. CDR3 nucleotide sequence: TGTGCCAGTAGTACCACAGGGGTCCCGGCAGAGACCCAGTACTTC. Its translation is CASSTTGVPAETQYF. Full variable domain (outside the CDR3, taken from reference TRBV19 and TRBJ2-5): DGGITQSPKYLFRKEGQNVTLSCEQNLNHDAMYWYRQDPGQGLRLIYYSQIVNDFQKGDIAEGYSVSREKKESFPLTVTSAQKNPTAFYLCASSTTGVPAETQYFGPGTRLLVL.

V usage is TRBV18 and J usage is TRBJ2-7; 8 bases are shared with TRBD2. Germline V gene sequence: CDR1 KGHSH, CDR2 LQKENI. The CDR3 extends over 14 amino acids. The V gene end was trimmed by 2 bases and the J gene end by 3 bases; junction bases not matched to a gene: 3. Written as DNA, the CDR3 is TGTGCCAGCTCACCAGAGGGACTAGACTACGAGCAGTACTTC. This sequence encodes CASSPEGLDYEQYF.

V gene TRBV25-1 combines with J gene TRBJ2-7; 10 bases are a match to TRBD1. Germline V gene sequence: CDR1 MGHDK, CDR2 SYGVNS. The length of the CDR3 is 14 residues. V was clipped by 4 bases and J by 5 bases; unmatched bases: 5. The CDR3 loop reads CASSVGTGADEQYF. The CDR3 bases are TGTGCCAGCAGTGTCGGGACAGGGGCTGACGAGCAGTACTTC.

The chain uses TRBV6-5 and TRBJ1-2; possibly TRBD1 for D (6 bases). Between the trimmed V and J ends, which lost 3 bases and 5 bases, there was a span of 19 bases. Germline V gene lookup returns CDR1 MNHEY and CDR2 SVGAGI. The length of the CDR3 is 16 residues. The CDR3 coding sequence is TGTGCCAGCAGTTATCGATTCCTGGACAGCAATTATGGCTACACCTTC. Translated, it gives CASSYRFLDSNYGYTF.

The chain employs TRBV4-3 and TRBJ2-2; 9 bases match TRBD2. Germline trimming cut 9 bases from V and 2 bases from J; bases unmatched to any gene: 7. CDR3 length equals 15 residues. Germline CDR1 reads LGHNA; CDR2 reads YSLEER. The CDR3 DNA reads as TGCGCCAGTGGGTTAGCGGGAGTTAACACCGGGGAGCTGTTTTTT. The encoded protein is CASGLAGVNTGELFF.

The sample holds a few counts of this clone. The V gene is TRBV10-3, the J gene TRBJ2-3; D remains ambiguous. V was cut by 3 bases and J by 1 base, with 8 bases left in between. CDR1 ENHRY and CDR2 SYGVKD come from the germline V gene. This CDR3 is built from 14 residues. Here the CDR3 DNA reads TGTGCCATCAGTGACAAGGGCGGCACAGATACGCAGTATTTT. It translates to CAISDKGGTDTQYF.

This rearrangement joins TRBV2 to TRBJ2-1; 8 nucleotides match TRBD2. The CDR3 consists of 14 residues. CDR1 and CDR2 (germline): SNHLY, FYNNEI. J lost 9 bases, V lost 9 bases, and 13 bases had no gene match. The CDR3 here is CASKGTSIFGEQFF. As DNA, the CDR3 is TGTGCCAGTAAAGGGACTAGTATATTCGGTGAGCAGTTCTTC.

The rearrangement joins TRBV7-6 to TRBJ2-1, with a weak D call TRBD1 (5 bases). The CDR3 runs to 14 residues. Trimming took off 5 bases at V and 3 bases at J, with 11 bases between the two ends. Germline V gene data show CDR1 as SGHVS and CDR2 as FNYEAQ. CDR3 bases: TGTGCCAGCAGCCCTCGCGGACACTACAATGAGCAGTTCTTC. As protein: CASSPRGHYNEQFF.

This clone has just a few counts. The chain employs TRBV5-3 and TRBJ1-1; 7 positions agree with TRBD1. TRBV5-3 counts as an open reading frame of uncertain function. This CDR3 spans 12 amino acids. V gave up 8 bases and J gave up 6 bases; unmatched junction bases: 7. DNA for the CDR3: TGTGCCAGCAACCTAGGGGGCCCTGAAGCTTTCTTT. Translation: CASNLGGPEAFF.